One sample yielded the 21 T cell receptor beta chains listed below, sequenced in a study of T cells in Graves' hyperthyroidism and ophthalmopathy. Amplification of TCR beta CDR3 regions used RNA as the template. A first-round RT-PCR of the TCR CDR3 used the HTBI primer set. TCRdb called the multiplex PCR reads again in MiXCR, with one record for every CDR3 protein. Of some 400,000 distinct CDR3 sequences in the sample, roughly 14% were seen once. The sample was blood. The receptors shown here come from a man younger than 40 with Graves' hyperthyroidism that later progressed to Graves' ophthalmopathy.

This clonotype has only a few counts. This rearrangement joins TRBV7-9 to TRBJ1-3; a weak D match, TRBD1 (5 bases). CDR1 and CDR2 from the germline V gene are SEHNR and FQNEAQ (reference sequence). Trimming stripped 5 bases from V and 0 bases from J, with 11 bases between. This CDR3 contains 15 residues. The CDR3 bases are TGTGCCAGCAGCGAAGGGGCACGCTCTGGAAACACCATATATTTT. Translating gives CASSEGARSGNTIYF.

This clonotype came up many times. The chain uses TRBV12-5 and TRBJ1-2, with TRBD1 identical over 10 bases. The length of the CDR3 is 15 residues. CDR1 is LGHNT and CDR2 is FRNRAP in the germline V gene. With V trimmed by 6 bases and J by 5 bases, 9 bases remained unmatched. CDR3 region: CASGETGGGYYGYTF. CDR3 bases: TGTGCTAGTGGGGAGACAGGGGGCGGCTATTATGGCTACACCTTC.

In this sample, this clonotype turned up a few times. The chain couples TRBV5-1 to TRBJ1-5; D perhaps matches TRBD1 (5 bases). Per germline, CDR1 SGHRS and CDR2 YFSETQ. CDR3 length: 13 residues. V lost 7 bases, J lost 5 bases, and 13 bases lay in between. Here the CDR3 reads CASAQGSDQPQHF. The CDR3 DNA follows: TGCGCCAGCGCCCAGGGATCGGATCAGCCCCAGCATTTT.

CDR3 in amino acids: CASSLRFGVGNEQFF. In nucleotides, the CDR3 is TGTGCCAGCAGTTTAAGGTTCGGGGTTGGCAATGAGCAGTTCTTC. The V call is TRBV12-3 or TRBV12-4, the J call TRBJ2-1; weak D call: TRBD2 (5 bases). V lost 2 bases to trimming and J lost 6 bases, with 14 bases between them. The CDR3 runs to 15 residues.

This chain's CDR3 is CASSLSGLLSGANVLTF. DNA of the CDR3: TGTGCCAGCAGCCTTTCGGGACTCCTCTCTGGGGCCAACGTCCTGACTTTC. J is TRBJ2-6 and V is TRBV28; a possible D gene is TRBD2 (6 bases). The CDR3 is 17 amino acids. CDR1 is MDHEN, CDR2 SYDVKM, per germline. V was trimmed by 6 bases and J by 0 bases, leaving 15 bases between them.

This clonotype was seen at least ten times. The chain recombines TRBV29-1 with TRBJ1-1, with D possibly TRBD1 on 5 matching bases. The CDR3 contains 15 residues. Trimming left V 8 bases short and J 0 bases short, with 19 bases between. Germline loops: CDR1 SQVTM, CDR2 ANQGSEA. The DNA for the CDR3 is TGCAGCTTCTCTCTTGGGGGGGGAATGAACACTGAAGCTTTCTTT. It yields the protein CSFSLGGGMNTEAFF.

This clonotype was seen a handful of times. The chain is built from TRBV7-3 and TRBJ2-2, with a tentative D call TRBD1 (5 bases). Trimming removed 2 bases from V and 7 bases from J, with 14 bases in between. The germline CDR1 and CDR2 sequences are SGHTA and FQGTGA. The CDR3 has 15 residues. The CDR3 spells CASSLLGQASGELFF. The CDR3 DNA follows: TGTGCCAGCAGCTTATTGGGGCAGGCCAGCGGGGAGCTGTTTTTT.

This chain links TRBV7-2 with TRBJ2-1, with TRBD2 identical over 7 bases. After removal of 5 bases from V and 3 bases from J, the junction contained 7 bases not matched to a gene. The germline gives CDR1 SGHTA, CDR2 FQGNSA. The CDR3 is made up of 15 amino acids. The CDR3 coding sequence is TGTGCCAGCAGCCGAGCGGGACTATACTACAATGAGCAGTTCTTC. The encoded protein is CASSRAGLYYNEQFF. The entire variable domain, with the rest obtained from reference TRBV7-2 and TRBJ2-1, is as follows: GAGVSQSPSNKVTEKGKDVELRCDPISGHTALYWYRQSLGQGLEFLIYFQGNSAPDKSGLPSDRFSAERTGGSVSTLTIQRTQQEDSAVYLCASSRAGLYYNEQFFGPGTRLTVL.

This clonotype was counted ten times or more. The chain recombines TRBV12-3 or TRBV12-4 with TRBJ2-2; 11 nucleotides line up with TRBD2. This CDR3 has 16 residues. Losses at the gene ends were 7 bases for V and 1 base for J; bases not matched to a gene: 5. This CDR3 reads CASTTGLAGNTGELFF. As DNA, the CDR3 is TGTGCCAGCACCACTGGACTAGCGGGGAACACCGGGGAGCTGTTTTTT.

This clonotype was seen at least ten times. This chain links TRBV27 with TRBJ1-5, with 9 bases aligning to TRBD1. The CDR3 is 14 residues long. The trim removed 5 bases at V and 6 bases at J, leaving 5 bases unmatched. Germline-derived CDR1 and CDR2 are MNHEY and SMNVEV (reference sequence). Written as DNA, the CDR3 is TGTGCCAGCAGTCACACAGGGGGCGGTCAGCCCCAGCATTTT. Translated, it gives CASSHTGGGQPQHF.

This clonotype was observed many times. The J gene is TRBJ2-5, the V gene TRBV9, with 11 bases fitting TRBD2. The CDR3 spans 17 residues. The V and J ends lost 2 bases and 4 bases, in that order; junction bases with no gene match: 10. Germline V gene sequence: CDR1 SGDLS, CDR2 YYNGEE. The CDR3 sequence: CASSVSASGGLGETQYF. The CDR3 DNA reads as TGTGCCAGCAGCGTCTCGGCTAGCGGGGGGTTGGGAGAGACCCAGTACTTC.

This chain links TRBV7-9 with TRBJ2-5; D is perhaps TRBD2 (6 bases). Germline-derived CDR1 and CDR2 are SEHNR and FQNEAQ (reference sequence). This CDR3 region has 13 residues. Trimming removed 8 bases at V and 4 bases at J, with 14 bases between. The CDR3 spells CASGGLLGETQYF. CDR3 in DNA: TGTGCCAGCGGGGGACTCTTGGGAGAGACCCAGTACTTC.

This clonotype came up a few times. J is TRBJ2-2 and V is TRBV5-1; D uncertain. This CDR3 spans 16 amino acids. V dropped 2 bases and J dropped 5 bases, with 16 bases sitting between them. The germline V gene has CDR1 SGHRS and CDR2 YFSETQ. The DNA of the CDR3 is TGCGCCAGCAGCTTCGATGTTAGGGTCGGTACCGGGGAGCTGTTTTTT. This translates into CASSFDVRVGTGELFF.

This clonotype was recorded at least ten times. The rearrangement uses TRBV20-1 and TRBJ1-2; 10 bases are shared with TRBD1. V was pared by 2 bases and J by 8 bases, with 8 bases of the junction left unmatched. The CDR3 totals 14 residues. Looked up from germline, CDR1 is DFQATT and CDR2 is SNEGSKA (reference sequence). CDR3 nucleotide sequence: TGCAGTGCTAGATCGACAGGGGGCGTAGGGGGCTACACCTTC. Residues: CSARSTGGVGGYTF.

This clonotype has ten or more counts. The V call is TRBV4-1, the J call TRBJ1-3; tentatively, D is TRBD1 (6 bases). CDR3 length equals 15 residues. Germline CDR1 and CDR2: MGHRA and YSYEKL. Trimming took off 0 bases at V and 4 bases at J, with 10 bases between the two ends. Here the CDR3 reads CASSQDLGAGNTIYF. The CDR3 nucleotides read TGCGCCAGCAGCCAAGATTTGGGGGCCGGAAACACCATATATTTT.

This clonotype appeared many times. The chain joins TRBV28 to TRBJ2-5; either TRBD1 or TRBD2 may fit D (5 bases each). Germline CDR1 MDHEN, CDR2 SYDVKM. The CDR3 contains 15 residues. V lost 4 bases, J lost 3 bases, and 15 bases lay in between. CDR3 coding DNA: TGTGCCAGCAGTTCGCCTGGGACGTTGAAAGAGACCCAGTACTTC. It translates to CASSSPGTLKETQYF. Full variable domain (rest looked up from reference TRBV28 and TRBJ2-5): DVKVTQSSRYLVKRTGEKVFLECVQDMDHENMFWYRQDPGLGLRLIYFSYDVKMKEKGDIPEGYSVSREKKERFSLILESASTNQTSMYLCASSSPGTLKETQYFGPGTRLLVL.

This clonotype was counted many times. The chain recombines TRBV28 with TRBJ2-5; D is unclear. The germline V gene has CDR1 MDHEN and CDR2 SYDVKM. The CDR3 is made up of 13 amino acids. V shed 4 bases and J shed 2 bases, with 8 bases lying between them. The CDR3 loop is CASSSLTQETQYF. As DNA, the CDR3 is TGTGCCAGCAGTTCGCTCACTCAAGAGACCCAGTACTTC.

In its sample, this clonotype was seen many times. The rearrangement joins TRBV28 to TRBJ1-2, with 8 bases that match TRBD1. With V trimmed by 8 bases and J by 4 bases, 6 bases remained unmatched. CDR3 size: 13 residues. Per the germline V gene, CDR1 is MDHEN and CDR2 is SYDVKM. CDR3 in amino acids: CASSTDRAYGYTF. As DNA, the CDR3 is TGTGCCAGCTCAACGGACAGGGCCTATGGCTACACCTTC.

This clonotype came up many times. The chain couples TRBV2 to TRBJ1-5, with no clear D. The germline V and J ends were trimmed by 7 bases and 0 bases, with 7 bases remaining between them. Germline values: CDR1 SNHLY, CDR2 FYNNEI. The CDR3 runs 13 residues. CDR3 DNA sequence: TGTGCCAGCACTTCAGATAGCAATCAGCCCCAGCATTTT. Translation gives CASTSDSNQPQHF.

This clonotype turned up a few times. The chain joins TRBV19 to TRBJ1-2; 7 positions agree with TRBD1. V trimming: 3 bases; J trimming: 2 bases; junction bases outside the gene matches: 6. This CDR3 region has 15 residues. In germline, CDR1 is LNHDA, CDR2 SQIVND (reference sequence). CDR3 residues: CASSMGSTGNYGYTF. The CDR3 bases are TGTGCCAGTAGTATGGGATCGACAGGGAACTATGGCTACACCTTC.

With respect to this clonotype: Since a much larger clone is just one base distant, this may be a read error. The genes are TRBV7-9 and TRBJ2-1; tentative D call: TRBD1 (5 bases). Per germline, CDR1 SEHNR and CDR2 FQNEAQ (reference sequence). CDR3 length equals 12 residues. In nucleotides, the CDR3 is TGTGTCAGCAGCTTATGGCAGGGCAAGCAGTTCTTC. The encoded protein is CVSSLWQGKQFF.